This entry lists 10 T cell receptor beta chains sequenced from one sample in a study of early T cells in non-severe SARS-CoV-2 infection. Using its own MiXCR run on the 5' RACE reads, TCRdb lists one record per CDR3 protein. The sample contains just over 80,000 distinct CDR3 sequences, roughly an eighth of which appear only once. Material: whole blood. These receptors all stem from an adult who was a healthcare worker with PCR-confirmed SARS-CoV-2 infection or an uninfected control (not recorded which).

CDR3 bases: TGCAGTGCTAGAGGCGTCAGGGGGCGTAATGTTTGGCAGTACTTC. Translating it yields CSARGVRGRNVWQYF. The rearrangement uses TRBV20-1 and TRBJ2-7, with 8 bases aligning to TRBD1. CDR1 DFQATT and CDR2 SNEGSKA come from the germline V gene (reference sequence). The CDR3 is 15 amino acids. J lost 9 bases, V lost 1 base, and 14 bases had no gene match.

This clonotype was counted between two and nine times. The CDR3 coding sequence is TGTGCCAGCAGCTTATGGTCTGGTACAGAGACCCAGTACTTC. This encodes CASSLWSGTETQYF. J is TRBJ2-5 and V is TRBV7-8, with D hard to call. CDR1 and CDR2 from the germline V gene are SGHVS and FQNEAQ. The V gene lost 2 bases and the J gene lost 4 bases, with 11 bases spanning the gap. The CDR3 runs to 14 residues.

This clonotype has a count of ten or more. Here the CDR3 DNA reads TGTGCCAGCAGTCCCCCCCGGACAGGGAGAGACAATGAGCAGTTCTTC. This sequence encodes CASSPPRTGRDNEQFF. The chain joins TRBV6-2 or TRBV6-3 to TRBJ2-1; 8 positions agree with TRBD1. Germline V gene lookup returns CDR1 MNHEY and CDR2 SVGEGT. The CDR3 extends over 16 amino acids. With V trimmed by 5 bases and J by 5 bases, 11 bases remained unmatched.

The chain has TRBV7-9 and TRBJ1-2, with TRBD1 as a possible D gene (5 bases). Trimming took off 0 bases at V and 7 bases at J, with 12 bases between the two ends. Per germline, CDR1 SEHNR and CDR2 FQNEAQ (reference sequence). This CDR3 comprises 14 residues. The chain's CDR3 is CASSLAPTERGYTF. DNA of the CDR3: TGTGCCAGCAGCTTAGCCCCGACAGAGCGTGGCTACACCTTC.

This clonotype has more than one count but fewer than ten. CDR3 loop: CASSLSGDLRETQYF. The CDR3, as DNA: TGTGCCAGCAGTTTATCCGGGGACCTCCGGGAGACCCAGTACTTC. This chain joins TRBV12-3 or TRBV12-4 and TRBJ2-5, with D perhaps TRBD1 or TRBD2 (5 bases each). With 2 bases removed from V and 5 bases from J, the gap between germline ends came to 15 bases. The CDR3 spans 15 residues.

The chain couples TRBV4-3 to TRBJ1-2; 7 nucleotides line up with TRBD1. Trimming removed 2 bases from V and 8 bases from J; junction bases left unmatched: 17. CDR1 LGHNA and CDR2 YSLEER come from the germline V gene. This CDR3 has 17 residues. The CDR3, as DNA: TGCGCCAGCAGCCAACGGACAGGCGTTTTTCCCACGAAGGGCTACACCTTC. This gives the protein CASSQRTGVFPTKGYTF.

The V call is TRBV29-1, the J call TRBJ2-7; possibly TRBD2 for D (6 bases). V was cut by 4 bases and J by 0 bases, with 13 bases left in between. Germline V CDR1 and CDR2: SQVTM, ANQGSEA. The CDR3 contains 14 residues. The CDR3 sequence: CSVVRDGSSYEQYF. For the CDR3, the DNA is TGCAGCGTTGTTAGGGACGGGAGCTCCTACGAGCAGTACTTC.

The CDR3, as DNA: TGCAGCGTTCGAGACAACCGGAACACTGAAGCTTTCTTT. It codes for CSVRDNRNTEAFF. The J gene is TRBJ1-1, the V gene TRBV29-1; the D is unclear. The CDR3 has 13 amino acids. V was shortened by 5 bases and J by 1 base, with 11 bases between the two germline ends. Germline V lookup: CDR1 SQVTM, CDR2 ANQGSEA.

In its sample, this clonotype was seen many times. This chain connects TRBV20-1 to TRBJ1-5; 8 bases agree with TRBD1. Unmatched junction bases numbered 12, after V lost 3 bases and J lost 5 bases. The CDR3 length is 16 residues. Germline CDR1 and CDR2: DFQATT and SNEGSKA (reference sequence). CDR3 nucleotides: TGCAGTGCTAGCGTATCTCATGACAGGGGATATCAGCCCCAGCATTTT. It codes for CSASVSHDRGYQPQHF.

This clonotype was observed many times. The gene calls are TRBV12-3 or TRBV12-4 and TRBJ1-2; the D gene is possibly TRBD1 (6 bases). The V and J ends lost 3 bases and 4 bases respectively, with 15 bases between them. CDR3 length: 15 amino acids. The CDR3 here is CASSFTGKVGYGYTF. DNA of the CDR3: TGTGCCAGCAGTTTTACAGGGAAAGTGGGCTATGGCTACACCTTC.